These T cell receptor beta chains were read from a single sample in a study of cytomegalovirus exposure and HLA in healthy donors. Here immunoSEQ multiplex PCR was the method, and the copy in TCRdb shows in-frame clones only, minus some. The repertoire has around 300,000 clones, 88% of them found once; the top ten carry roughly 0.88%. The sample comprised PBMCs. The receptors were gathered from a man aged 30-40 years in good health and CMV-seronegative. Each CDR3 is given with its conserved first and last residue. D genes are given only for firm matches. The size entry is marked missing in some rows and otherwise reads once, few, many or a size class.

TRBV5-1	TRBJ2-2	.	TRBD1	TGCGCCAGCAGCTTGGCAGGGGGCGCGAACACCGGGGAGCTGTTTTTT	CASSLAGGANTGELFF
TRBV19	TRBJ1-1	.	TRBD1	TGTGCCAGTAGTCCAACCGGGACAGGGGGCACTGAAGCTTTCTTT	CASSPTGTGGTEAFF
TRBV4-2	TRBJ1-1	.	TRBD1	TGTGCCAGCAGCCATACGACAGGGCCAAGGACTGAAGCTTTCTTT	CASSHTTGPRTEAFF
TRBV5-1	TRBJ2-7	.	.	TGCGCCAGCAGCTTGGGTCACAGCTCCTACGAGCAGTACTTC	CASSLGHSSYEQYF
TRBV5-1	TRBJ1-2	.	.	TGCGCCAGCAGCTTGAGATTCAGGGATGGCTACACCTTC	CASSLRFRDGYTF
TRBV6-1	TRBJ1-6	.	TRBD1	TGTGCCAGCAGTGAAGGGGGAGGGACAGGGCGTTCACCCCTCCACTTT	CASSEGGGTGRSPLHF
TRBV2	TRBJ1-1	.	.	TGTGCCAGCAGTGAATCGGGTACTGAAGCTTTCTTT	CASSESGTEAFF
TRBV5-6	TRBJ1-1	.	.	TGTGCCAGCAGCTTGTATAAGGGGAGGGGCGTCACTGAAGCTTTCTTT	CASSLYKGRGVTEAFF
TRBV29-1	TRBJ2-5	.	.	TGCAGCGTTGAAGATCAGAACCAAGAGACCCAGTACTTC	CSVEDQNQETQYF
TRBV7-6	TRBJ2-2	.	TRBD1	TGTGCCAGCAGCGTAGTGCTCGAGGGGGCGGACACCGGGGAGCTGTTTTTT	CASSVVLEGADTGELFF
TRBV4-1	TRBJ2-7	.	TRBD2	TGCGCCAGCAGCCAGGAAACCGGGACTAGAAGCTCCGAGCAGTACTTC	CASSQETGTRSSEQYF
TRBV15	TRBJ2-1	.	TRBD2	TGTGCCACCAGCAGAGATCGACTAGCGGGCTACAATGAGCAGTTCTTC	CATSRDRLAGYNEQFF
TRBV11-2	TRBJ2-7	once	.	TGTGCCAGCAGCTTAGACGGGGTCCCAAGCTACGAGCAGTACTTC	CASSLDGVPSYEQYF
TRBV7-9	TRBJ1-1	.	TRBD1	TGTGCCAGCAGCCCGGGACAGGGAATGAACACTGAAGCTTTCTTT	CASSPGQGMNTEAFF
TRBV7-2	TRBJ2-7	.	.	TGTGCCAGCAGCTTAGTCAGGGGCCCGAGCTCCTACGAGCAGTACTTC	CASSLVRGPSSYEQYF
TRBV5-1	TRBJ1-1	.	.	TGCGCCAGCAGCTTGGAGGGGCTGGGGAACACTGAAGCTTTCTTT	CASSLEGLGNTEAFF
TRBV19	TRBJ1-5	.	.	TGTGCCAGTAGTATAAAGGGGATGGGGGCTCAGCCCCAGCATTTT	CASSIKGMGAQPQHF